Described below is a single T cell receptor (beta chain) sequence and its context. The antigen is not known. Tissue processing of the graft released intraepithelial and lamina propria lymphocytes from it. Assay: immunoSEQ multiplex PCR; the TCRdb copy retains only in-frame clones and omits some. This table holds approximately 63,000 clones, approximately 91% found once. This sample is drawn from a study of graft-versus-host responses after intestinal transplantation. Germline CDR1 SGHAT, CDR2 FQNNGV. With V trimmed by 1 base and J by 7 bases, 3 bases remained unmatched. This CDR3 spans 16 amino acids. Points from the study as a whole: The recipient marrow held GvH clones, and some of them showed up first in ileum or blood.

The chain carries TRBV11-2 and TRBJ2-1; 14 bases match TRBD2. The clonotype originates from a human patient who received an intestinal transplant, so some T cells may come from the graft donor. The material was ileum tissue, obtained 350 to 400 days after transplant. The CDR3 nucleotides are TGTGCCAGCAGCTTAGCCGGGACTAGCGGGAGAAATGAGCAGTTCTTC. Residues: CASSLAGTSGRNEQFF.